The count of the clone carrying this T cell receptor beta chain is one. The data were obtained in a study of cytomegalovirus exposure and HLA in healthy donors. The CDR3 extends over 16 amino acids. V lost 3 bases to trimming and J lost 5 bases; unmatched junction nucleotides: 7. Germline CDR1 and CDR2: SNHLY and FYNNEI. 60 Vbeta and 13 Jbeta primers were used in PCR. The data were produced by immunoSEQ multiplex PCR, yet TCRdb's version contains in-frame clones alone and is incomplete. The table lists around 280,000 clones, about 90% of them singletons. This sequence originates from a woman between 18 and 29 years old in good health and CMV-seronegative. Source material: PBMCs. V usage is TRBV2 and J usage is TRBJ2-3; 11 nucleotides align to TRBD2. In DNA form, the CDR3 reads TGTGCCAGCAGTGAGGCTAGCGGGGGGCCGGGAGATACGCAGTATTTT. This codes for CASSEASGGPGDTQYF. Full variable domain (outside the CDR3, taken from reference TRBV2 and TRBJ2-3): EPEVTQTPSHQVTQMGQEVILRCVPISNHLYFYWYRQILGQKVEFLVSFYNNEISEKSEIFDDQFSVERPDGSNFTLKIRSTKLEDSAMYFCASSEASGGPGDTQYFGPGTRLTVL.